A selection of T cell receptor beta chains follows, all from one sample in a study of blood T cell repertoires in COVID-19. This table comes from immunoSEQ multiplex PCR, and its TCRdb copy is limited to in-frame clones, with some not included. The repertoire holds more than 110,000 clones, with around 85% as singletons. The sequencing sample was made of peripheral blood. These receptors all come from a man aged 45 to 65 with acute or convalescent COVID-19. The conserved cysteine and the conserved F or W are not part of the CDR3 here. The D gene is left open where the match is weak.

v_call d_call cdr3_aa
TRBV29-1 - SVGRNYEQY
TRBV6-1 - ASSKSGFNTEAF
TRBV19 - ASTVGRWNQPQH
TRBV5-1 - ASSRDIGQGNTEAF
TRBV5-1 TRBD1 ASTLKKTGVYNEQF
TRBV4-1 TRBD1 ASSPTLITGGTEAF
TRBV18 TRBD1 ASSPSAGGSGEQY
TRBV5-4 - ASSPEGGHYNEQF
TRBV11-2 - ASSRGGRNTGELF
TRBV6-5 - ASSIQLNTGELF
TRBV19 TRBD1 ASLQGSSGNTIY
TRBV11-3 - ASSSFGGEKLF
TRBV20-1 - SASGAGSNTEAF
TRBV6-5 TRBD1 ASSYTRQGSNGYT
TRBV29-1 - SAVSGMRAGANVLT
TRBV3-1/TRBV3-2 - ASSQDRLVNYGYT
TRBV27 - ASSLVFGANVLT
TRBV19 TRBD2 ASSIPTSGPYNEQF
TRBV30 TRBD1 AWSLTGGREQY
TRBV12-3/TRBV12-4 - ASSGQSNQPQH
TRBV28 - ASSLERQRANYGYT
TRBV19 TRBD2 ASSIKAGIGDEQF
TRBV10-3 TRBD2 AISPGLADEQY
TRBV25-1 TRBD1 ASSRTGGNYGYT